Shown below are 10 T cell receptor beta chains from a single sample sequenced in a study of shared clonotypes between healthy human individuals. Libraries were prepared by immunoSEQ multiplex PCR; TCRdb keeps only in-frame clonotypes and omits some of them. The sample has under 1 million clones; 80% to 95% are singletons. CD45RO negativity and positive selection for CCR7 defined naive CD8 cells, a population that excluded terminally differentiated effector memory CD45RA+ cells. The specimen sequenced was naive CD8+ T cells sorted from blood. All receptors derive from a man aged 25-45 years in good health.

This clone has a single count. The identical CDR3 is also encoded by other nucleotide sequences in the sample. The CDR3 region is CASSSGYNEQFF. As DNA, the CDR3 is TGTGCCAGCAGTTCCGGTTACAATGAGCAGTTCTTC. The chain carries TRBV27 and TRBJ2-1; D unresolved. Germline CDR1 and CDR2: MNHEY and SMNVEV (reference sequence). The CDR3 runs to 12 residues. Deletions cut 4 bases from V and 4 bases from J, with 5 bases between.

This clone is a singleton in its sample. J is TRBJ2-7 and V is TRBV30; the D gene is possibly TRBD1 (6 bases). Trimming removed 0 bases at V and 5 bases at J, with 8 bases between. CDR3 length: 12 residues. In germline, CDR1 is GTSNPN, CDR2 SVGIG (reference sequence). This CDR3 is CAWSVQGHEQYF. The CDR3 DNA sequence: TGTGCCTGGAGTGTACAGGGCCACGAGCAGTACTTC. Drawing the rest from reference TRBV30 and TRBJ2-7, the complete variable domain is SQTIHQWPATLVQPVGSPLSLECTVEGTSNPNLYWYRQAAGRGLQLLFYSVGIGQISSEVPQNLSASRPQDRQFILSSKKLLLSDSGFYLCAWSVQGHEQYFGPGTRLTVT.

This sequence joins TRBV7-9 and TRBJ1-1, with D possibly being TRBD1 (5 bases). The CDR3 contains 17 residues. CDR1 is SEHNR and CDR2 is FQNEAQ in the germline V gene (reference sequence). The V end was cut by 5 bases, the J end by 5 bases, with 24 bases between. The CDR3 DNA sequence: TGTGCCAGCAGCCCCGGGGCAGTAGGAAATCGTTGGACTGAAGCTTTCTTT. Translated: CASSPGAVGNRWTEAFF.

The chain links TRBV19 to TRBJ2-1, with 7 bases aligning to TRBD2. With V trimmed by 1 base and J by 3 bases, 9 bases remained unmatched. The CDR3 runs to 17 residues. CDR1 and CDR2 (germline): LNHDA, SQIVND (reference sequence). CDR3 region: CASSIGSAGLSYNEQFF. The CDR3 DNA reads TGTGCCAGTAGTATAGGGTCAGCGGGACTGAGCTACAATGAGCAGTTCTTC.

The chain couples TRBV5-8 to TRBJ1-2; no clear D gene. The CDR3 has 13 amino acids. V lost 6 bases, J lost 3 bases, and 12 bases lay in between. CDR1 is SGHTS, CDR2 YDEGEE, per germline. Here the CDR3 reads CASTTLGYYGYTF. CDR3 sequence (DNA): TGTGCCAGCACAACTTTGGGCTACTATGGCTACACCTTC.

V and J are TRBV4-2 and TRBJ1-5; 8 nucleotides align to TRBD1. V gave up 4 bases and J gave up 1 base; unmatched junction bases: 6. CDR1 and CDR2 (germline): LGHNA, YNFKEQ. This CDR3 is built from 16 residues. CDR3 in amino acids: CASSRTGQGSNQPQHF. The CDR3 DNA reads TGTGCCAGCAGCCGGACCGGACAGGGAAGCAATCAGCCCCAGCATTTT.

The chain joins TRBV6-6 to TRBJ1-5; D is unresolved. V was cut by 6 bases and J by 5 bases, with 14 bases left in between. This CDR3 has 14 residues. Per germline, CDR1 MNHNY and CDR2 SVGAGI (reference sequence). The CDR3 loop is CASSHPEGDQPQHF. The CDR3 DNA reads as TGTGCCAGCAGCCACCCCGAGGGTGATCAGCCCCAGCATTTT.

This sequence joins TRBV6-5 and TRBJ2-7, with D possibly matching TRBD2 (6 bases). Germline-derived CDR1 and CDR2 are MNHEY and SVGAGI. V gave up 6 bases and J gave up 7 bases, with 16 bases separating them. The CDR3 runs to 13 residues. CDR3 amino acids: CASSSSSDAEQYF. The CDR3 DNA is TGTGCCAGCAGCTCCTCTAGCGACGCTGAGCAGTACTTC.

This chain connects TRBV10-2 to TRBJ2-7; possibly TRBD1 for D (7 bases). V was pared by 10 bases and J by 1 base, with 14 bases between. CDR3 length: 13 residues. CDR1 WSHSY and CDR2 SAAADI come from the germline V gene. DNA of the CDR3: TGCGCCACGAAGGGGGGACAGTCCTACGAGCAGTACTTC. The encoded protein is CATKGGQSYEQYF.

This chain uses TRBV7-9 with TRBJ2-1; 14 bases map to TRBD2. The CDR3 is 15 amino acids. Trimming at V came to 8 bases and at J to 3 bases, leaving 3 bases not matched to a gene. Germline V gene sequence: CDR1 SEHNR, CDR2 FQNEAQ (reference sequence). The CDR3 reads CASPGTSGSYNEQFF. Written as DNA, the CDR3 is TGTGCCAGCCCCGGGACTAGCGGGAGCTACAATGAGCAGTTCTTC. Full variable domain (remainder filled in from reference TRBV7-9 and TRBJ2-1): DTGVSQNPRHKITKRGQNVTFRCDPISEHNRLYWYRQTLGQGPEFLTYFQNEAQLEKSRLLSDRFSAERPKGSFSTLEIQRTEQGDSAMYLCASPGTSGSYNEQFFGPGTRLTVL.